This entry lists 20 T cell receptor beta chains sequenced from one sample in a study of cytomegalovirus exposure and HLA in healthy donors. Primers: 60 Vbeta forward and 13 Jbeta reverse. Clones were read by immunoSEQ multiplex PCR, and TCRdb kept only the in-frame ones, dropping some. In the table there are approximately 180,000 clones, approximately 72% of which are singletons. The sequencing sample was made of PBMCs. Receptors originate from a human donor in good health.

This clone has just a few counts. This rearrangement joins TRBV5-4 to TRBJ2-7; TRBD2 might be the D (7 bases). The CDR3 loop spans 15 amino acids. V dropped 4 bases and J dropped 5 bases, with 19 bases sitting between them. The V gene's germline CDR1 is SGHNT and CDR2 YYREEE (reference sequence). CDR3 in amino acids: CASSPVVGGGHEQYF. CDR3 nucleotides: TGTGCCAGCAGCCCAGTGGTGGGGGGGGGCCACGAGCAGTACTTC.

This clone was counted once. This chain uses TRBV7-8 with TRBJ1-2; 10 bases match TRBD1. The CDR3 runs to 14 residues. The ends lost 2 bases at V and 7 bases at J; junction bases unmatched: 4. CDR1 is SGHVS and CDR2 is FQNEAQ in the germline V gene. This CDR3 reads CASSLRQGAGGYTF. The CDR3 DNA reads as TGTGCCAGCAGCTTAAGACAGGGGGCGGGTGGCTACACCTTC.

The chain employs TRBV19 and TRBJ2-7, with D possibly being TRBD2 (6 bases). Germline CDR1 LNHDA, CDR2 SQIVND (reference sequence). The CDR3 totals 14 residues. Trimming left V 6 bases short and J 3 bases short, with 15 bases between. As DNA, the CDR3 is TGTGCCAGTAGCCCCCGGTGGGGGGTCTACGAGCAGTACTTC. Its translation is CASSPRWGVYEQYF.

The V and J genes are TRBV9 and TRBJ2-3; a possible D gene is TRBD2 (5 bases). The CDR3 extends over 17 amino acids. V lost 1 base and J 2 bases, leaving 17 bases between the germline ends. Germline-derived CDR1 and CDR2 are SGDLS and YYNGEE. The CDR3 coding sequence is TGTGCCAGCAGCGTACCCCAGCTAGCCGAGTCCACAGATACGCAGTATTTT. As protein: CASSVPQLAESTDTQYF.

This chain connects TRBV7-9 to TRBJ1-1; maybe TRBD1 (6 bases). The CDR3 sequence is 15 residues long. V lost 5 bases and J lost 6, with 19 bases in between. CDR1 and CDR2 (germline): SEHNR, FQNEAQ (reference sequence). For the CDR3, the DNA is TGTGCCAGCAGCCCCGGCCCCAGGGGTTGGGCTGAAGCTTTCTTT. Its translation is CASSPGPRGWAEAFF. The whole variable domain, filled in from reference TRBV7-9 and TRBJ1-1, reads DTGVSQNPRHKITKRGQNVTFRCDPISEHNRLYWYRQTLGQGPEFLTYFQNEAQLEKSRLLSDRFSAERPKGSFSTLEIQRTEQGDSAMYLCASSPGPRGWAEAFFGQGTRLTVV.

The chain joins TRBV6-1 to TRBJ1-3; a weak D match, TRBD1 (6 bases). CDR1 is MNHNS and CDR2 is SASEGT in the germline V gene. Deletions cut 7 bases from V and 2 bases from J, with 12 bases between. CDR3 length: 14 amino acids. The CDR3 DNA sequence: TGTGCCAGCACCGGTAGGACAGCTGGAAACACCATATATTTT. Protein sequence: CASTGRTAGNTIYF.

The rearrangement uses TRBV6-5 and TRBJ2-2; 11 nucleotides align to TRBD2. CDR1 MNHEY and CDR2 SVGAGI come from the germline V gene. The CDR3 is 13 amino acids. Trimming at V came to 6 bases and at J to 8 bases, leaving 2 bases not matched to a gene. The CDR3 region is CASSRTSGGELFF. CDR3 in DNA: TGTGCCAGCAGCCGGACTAGCGGGGGGGAGCTGTTTTTT.

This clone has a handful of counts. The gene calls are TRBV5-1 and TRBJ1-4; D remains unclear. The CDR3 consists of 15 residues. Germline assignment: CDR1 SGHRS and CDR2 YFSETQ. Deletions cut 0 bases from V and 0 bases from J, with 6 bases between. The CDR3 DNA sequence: TGCGCCAGCAGCTTGGGGAGTGCAACTAATGAAAAACTGTTTTTT. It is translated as CASSLGSATNEKLFF.

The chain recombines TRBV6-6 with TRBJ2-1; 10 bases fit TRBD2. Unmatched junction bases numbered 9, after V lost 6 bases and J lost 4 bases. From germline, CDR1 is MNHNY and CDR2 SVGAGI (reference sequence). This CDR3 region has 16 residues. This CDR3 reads CASSPGSSGGYNEQFF. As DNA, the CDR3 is TGTGCCAGCAGCCCAGGGTCTAGCGGGGGTTACAATGAGCAGTTCTTC.

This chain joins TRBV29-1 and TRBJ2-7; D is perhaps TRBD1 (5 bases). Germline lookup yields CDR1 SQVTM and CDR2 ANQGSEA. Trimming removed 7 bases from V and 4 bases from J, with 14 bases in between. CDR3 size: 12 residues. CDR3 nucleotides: TGCAGCGGGCTTTGGGGCGGATACGAGCAGTACTTC. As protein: CSGLWGGYEQYF.

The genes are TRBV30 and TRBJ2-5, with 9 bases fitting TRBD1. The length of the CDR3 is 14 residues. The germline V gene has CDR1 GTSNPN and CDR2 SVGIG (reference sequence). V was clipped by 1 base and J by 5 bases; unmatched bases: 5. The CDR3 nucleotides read TGTGCCTGGAGTGGGGACAGGGCTGACGAGACCCAGTACTTC. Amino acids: CAWSGDRADETQYF.

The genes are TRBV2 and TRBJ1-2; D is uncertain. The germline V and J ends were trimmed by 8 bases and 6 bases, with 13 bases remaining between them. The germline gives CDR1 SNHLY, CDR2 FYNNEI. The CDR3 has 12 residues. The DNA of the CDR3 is TGTGCCAGCGACGGGGTATCAGATGGCTACACCTTC. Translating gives CASDGVSDGYTF.

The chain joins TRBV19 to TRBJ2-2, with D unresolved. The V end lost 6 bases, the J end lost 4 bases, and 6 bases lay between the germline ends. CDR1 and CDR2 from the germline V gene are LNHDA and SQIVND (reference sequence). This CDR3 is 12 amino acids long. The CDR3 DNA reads TGTGCCAGTAGACCTACCACCGGGGAGCTGTTTTTT. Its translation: CASRPTTGELFF.

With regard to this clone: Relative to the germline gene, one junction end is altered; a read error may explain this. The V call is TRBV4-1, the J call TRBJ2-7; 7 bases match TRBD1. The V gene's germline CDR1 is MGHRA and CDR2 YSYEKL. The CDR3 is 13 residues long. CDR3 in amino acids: CASSQGQSFEQYF. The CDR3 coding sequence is TGCGCCAGCAGCCAGGGACAGTCCTTCGAGCAGTACTTC.

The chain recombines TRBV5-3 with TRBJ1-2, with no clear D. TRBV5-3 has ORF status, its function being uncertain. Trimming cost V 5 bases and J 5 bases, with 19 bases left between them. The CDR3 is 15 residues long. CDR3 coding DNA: TGTGCCAGAAGTCCCCTCGAGGAGACGGCGTATGGCTACACCTTC. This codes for CARSPLEETAYGYTF.

The DNA for the CDR3 is TGTGCCAGCACCAAAATGGGGTCCGGGGGAAGGACTGAAGCTTTCTTT. Its protein product is CASTKMGSGGRTEAFF. The chain recombines TRBV5-6 with TRBJ1-1, with D possibly matching TRBD1 (5 bases). This CDR3 contains 16 residues. The germline V gene has CDR1 SGHDT and CDR2 YYEEEE. V lost 6 bases and J lost 5, with 23 bases in between.

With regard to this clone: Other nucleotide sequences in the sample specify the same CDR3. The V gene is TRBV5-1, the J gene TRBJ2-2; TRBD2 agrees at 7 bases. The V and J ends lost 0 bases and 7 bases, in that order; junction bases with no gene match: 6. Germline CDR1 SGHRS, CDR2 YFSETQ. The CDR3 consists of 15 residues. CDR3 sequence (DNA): TGCGCCAGCAGCTTGGGGACGAGCGGGGTCGGGGAGCTGTTTTTT. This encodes CASSLGTSGVGELFF.

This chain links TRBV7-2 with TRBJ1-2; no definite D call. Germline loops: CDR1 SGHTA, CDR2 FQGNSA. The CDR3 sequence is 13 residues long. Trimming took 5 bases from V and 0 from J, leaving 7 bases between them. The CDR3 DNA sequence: TGTGCCAGCAGCGTTGACACTAACTATGGCTACACCTTC. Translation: CASSVDTNYGYTF.

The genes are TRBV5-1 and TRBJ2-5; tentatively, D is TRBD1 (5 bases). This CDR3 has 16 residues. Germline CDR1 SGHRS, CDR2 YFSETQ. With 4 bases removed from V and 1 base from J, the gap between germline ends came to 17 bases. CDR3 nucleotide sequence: TGCGCCAGCAGCCTGCCGCGTGACAGCCTCCAAGAGACCCAGTACTTC. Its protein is CASSLPRDSLQETQYF. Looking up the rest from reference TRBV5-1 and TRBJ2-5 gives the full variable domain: KAGVTQTPRYLIKTRGQQVTLSCSPISGHRSVSWYQQTPGQGLQFLFEYFSETQRNKGNFPGRFSGRQFSNSRSEMNVSTLELGDSALYLCASSLPRDSLQETQYFGPGTRLLVL.

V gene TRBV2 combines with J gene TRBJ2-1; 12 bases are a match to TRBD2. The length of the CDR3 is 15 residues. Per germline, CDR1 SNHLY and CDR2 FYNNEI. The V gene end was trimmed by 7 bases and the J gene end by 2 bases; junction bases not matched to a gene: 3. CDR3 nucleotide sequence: TGTGCCAGCAAGACTAGCGGGGGACCCTACAATGAGCAGTTCTTC. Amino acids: CASKTSGGPYNEQFF.